These T cell receptor beta chains were read from a single sample in a study of Graves' ophthalmopathy and Graves' hyperthyroidism. Each CDR3 protein gets one entry after TCRdb re-called the multiplex PCR reads with MiXCR. The data hold over a million distinct CDR3 sequences, with about two fifths observed a single time. Sequencing used peripheral blood or thyroid tissue (not recorded which). Source of these receptors: an adult man with Graves' hyperthyroidism. CDR3s include the opening cysteine and the closing phenylalanine or tryptophan. The D gene is left open where the match is weak. Clone sizes are given selectively: once, few, many, or a class where the clone is expanded.

CDR3 DNA: TGTGCCAGCAGCTGGGGGTCCAATTCACCCCTCCACTTT
CDR3 protein: CASSWGSNSPLHF
clone size: NA
J gene: TRBJ1-6
D gene: NA
V gene: TRBV7-9

CDR3 DNA: TGTGCCATCAGTTACCCACAATCGGACGGAGACTATGGCTACACCTTC
CDR3 protein: CAISYPQSDGDYGYTF
clone size: NA
J gene: TRBJ1-2
D gene: NA
V gene: TRBV10-3

CDR3 DNA: TGTGCCAGCAGCGTGGAACAGTTCCTCTCCTATAATTCACCCCTCCACTTT
CDR3 protein: CASSVEQFLSYNSPLHF
clone size: many
J gene: TRBJ1-6
D gene: NA
V gene: TRBV7-2

CDR3 DNA: TGTGCCAGCAGTGTTGGGGCTATAAGCGGCTACACCTTC
CDR3 protein: CASSVGAISGYTF
clone size: NA
J gene: TRBJ1-2
D gene: NA
V gene: TRBV6-1

CDR3 DNA: TGTGCCAGCAGCGTGTTCCCTGAAAAACTGTTTTTT
CDR3 protein: CASSVFPEKLFF
clone size: NA
J gene: TRBJ1-4
D gene: NA
V gene: TRBV9

CDR3 DNA: TGCAGTGCTAGAGGGCAGTTCTCCTACGAGCAGTACTTC
CDR3 protein: CSARGQFSYEQYF
clone size: NA
J gene: TRBJ2-7
D gene: NA
V gene: TRBV20-1

CDR3 DNA: TGTGCCAGCAGCTTAGGTGGCACAGGATCACGGGAGACCCAGTACTTC
CDR3 protein: CASSLGGTGSRETQYF
clone size: many
J gene: TRBJ2-5
D gene: NA
V gene: TRBV11-2

CDR3 DNA: TGTGCCAGCAGCTTAAAAGTGGCGGGGGCAGAGACCCAGTACTTC
CDR3 protein: CASSLKVAGAETQYF
clone size: many
J gene: TRBJ2-5
D gene: NA
V gene: TRBV7-7

CDR3 DNA: TGCGCCAGCAGTGAGGGTTCGCGCTACGAGCAGTACTTC
CDR3 protein: CASSEGSRYEQYF
clone size: many
J gene: TRBJ2-7
D gene: NA
V gene: TRBV10-1

CDR3 DNA: TGTGCCAGCAGTCCCGGGACAGGGGGCGCGAAGCGCAACTATGGCTACACCTTC
CDR3 protein: CASSPGTGGAKRNYGYTF
clone size: NA
J gene: TRBJ1-2
D gene: TRBD1
V gene: TRBV2

CDR3 DNA: TGTGCCAGCAGTCCAGGGGAAACCTACGAGCAGTACTTC
CDR3 protein: CASSPGETYEQYF
clone size: few
J gene: TRBJ2-7
D gene: NA
V gene: TRBV12-3/TRBV12-4

CDR3 DNA: TGTGCCAGCAGCCGATGGGATGACAGAGGGGAGACCCAGTACTTC
CDR3 protein: CASSRWDDRGETQYF
clone size: many
J gene: TRBJ2-5
D gene: NA
V gene: TRBV7-2

CDR3 DNA: TGCAGTGCTAGAGGGGCCTTAGAGACCCAGTACTTC
CDR3 protein: CSARGALETQYF
clone size: many
J gene: TRBJ2-5
D gene: NA
V gene: TRBV20-1

CDR3 DNA: TGCGCCAGCAGCCAAGAGGTTCGGAGGGGGCGTGAAAAACTGTTTTTT
CDR3 protein: CASSQEVRRGREKLFF
clone size: few
J gene: TRBJ1-4
D gene: TRBD1
V gene: TRBV4-3

CDR3 DNA: TGCAGCGTCCGGGTTAGCCGCGGTCCGATTGTCTACGAGCAGTACTTC
CDR3 protein: CSVRVSRGPIVYEQYF
clone size: many
J gene: TRBJ2-7
D gene: NA
V gene: TRBV29-1

CDR3 DNA: TGTGCCGGCAGCTTGGGAGGATCGGCTAATGAAAAACTGTTTTTT
CDR3 protein: CAGSLGGSANEKLFF
clone size: NA
J gene: TRBJ1-4
D gene: NA
V gene: TRBV11-1

CDR3 DNA: TGTGCCAGCGTATGGGTGGGTCAACAAGGGCACAACTATGGCTACACCTTC
CDR3 protein: CASVWVGQQGHNYGYTF
clone size: many
J gene: TRBJ1-2
D gene: NA
V gene: TRBV13

CDR3 DNA: TGTGCCAGCAGCCCAACAGGGTGGGGAGAGACCCAGTACTTC
CDR3 protein: CASSPTGWGETQYF
clone size: many
J gene: TRBJ2-5
D gene: NA
V gene: TRBV14

CDR3 DNA: TGTGCCACCCGGGACAGGGGTTCTTCTGGAAACACCATATATTTT
CDR3 protein: CATRDRGSSGNTIYF
clone size: many
J gene: TRBJ1-3
D gene: TRBD1
V gene: TRBV19

CDR3 DNA: TGCGCCAGCACCTCTGCCGGGGCTGGGGAAGTAAAACTGTTTTTT
CDR3 protein: CASTSAGAGEVKLFF
clone size: many
J gene: TRBJ1-4
D gene: NA
V gene: TRBV10-2

CDR3 DNA: TGCGCCCATGGGACAGGCCTTAATCAGCCCCAGCATTTT
CDR3 protein: CAHGTGLNQPQHF
clone size: many
J gene: TRBJ1-5
D gene: TRBD1
V gene: TRBV29-1

CDR3 DNA: TGTGCCAGCAGGAATAAGGGACAGTACACCGGGGAGCTGTTTTTT
CDR3 protein: CASRNKGQYTGELFF
clone size: NA
J gene: TRBJ2-2
D gene: TRBD1
V gene: TRBV9

CDR3 DNA: TGTGCCAGTAGAAGGTCAGGGGCCTACGAGCAGTACTTC
CDR3 protein: CASRRSGAYEQYF
clone size: many
J gene: TRBJ2-7
D gene: NA
V gene: TRBV19

CDR3 DNA: TGTGCCAGCAGCCCCCGGACAGGGTTT
CDR3 protein: CASSPRTGF
clone size: NA
J gene: TRBJ1-4
D gene: TRBD1
V gene: TRBV7-3

CDR3 DNA: TGCAGCGTTTACTCGGGAGTCCAAGAGACCCAGTACTTC
CDR3 protein: CSVYSGVQETQYF
clone size: many
J gene: TRBJ2-5
D gene: NA
V gene: TRBV29-1

CDR3 DNA: TGCAGCGTTGCGCAGGGGCAAATGGCTGAAGCTTTC
CDR3 protein: CSVAQGQMAEAF
clone size: few
J gene: TRBJ1-2
D gene: NA
V gene: TRBV29-1

CDR3 DNA: TGCAGTGCCCCACCGACGAATCGACAGGGAAAAAACACTGAAGCTTTCTTT
CDR3 protein: CSAPPTNRQGKNTEAFF
clone size: few
J gene: TRBJ1-1
D gene: TRBD1
V gene: TRBV20-1

CDR3 DNA: TGTGCCAGCAGTAAAACTCTGAACACTGAAGCTTTCTTT
CDR3 protein: CASSKTLNTEAFF
clone size: few
J gene: TRBJ1-1
D gene: NA
V gene: TRBV6-2/TRBV6-3

CDR3 DNA: TGTGCCAGCAGTCAACCCCTCAGAGAGACCCAGTACTTC
CDR3 protein: CASSQPLRETQYF
clone size: NA
J gene: TRBJ2-5
D gene: NA
V gene: TRBV10-3

CDR3 DNA: TGTGCCAGCAGCTTAGAGGGGGCTGACGAGCAGTACTTC
CDR3 protein: CASSLEGADEQYF
clone size: NA
J gene: TRBJ2-7
D gene: TRBD1
V gene: TRBV7-2

CDR3 DNA: TGTGCCAGCAGTTTACCGGGGGACATGCCTAGGGAGCAGTACTTC
CDR3 protein: CASSLPGDMPREQYF
clone size: few
J gene: TRBJ2-7
D gene: NA
V gene: TRBV12-3/TRBV12-4

CDR3 DNA: TGTGCCAGCAGCCCCGGGACTAGCGGGGAAGAGACCCAGTACTTC
CDR3 protein: CASSPGTSGEETQYF
clone size: many
J gene: TRBJ2-5
D gene: TRBD2
V gene: TRBV11-2

CDR3 DNA: TGCAGCGTTGCGAACAGGAATCAGCCCCAGCATTTT
CDR3 protein: CSVANRNQPQHF
clone size: many
J gene: TRBJ1-5
D gene: NA
V gene: TRBV29-1

CDR3 DNA: TGTGCCATCAGTGAGCCCGGGGTCGGTTCTGGGGCCAACGTCCTGACTTTC
CDR3 protein: CAISEPGVGSGANVLTF
clone size: NA
J gene: TRBJ2-6
D gene: NA
V gene: TRBV10-3

CDR3 DNA: TGCAGTGCCCGGGACGACAGCAATCAGCCCCAGCATTTT
CDR3 protein: CSARDDSNQPQHF
clone size: NA
J gene: TRBJ1-5
D gene: NA
V gene: TRBV20-1

CDR3 DNA: TGTGCCATCAGTGGCAACCCAGGGGAGACCCAGTACTTC
CDR3 protein: CAISGNPGETQYF
clone size: once
J gene: TRBJ2-5
D gene: NA
V gene: TRBV10-3

CDR3 DNA: TGTGCCAGCAGTGAGGTTCAGTTGGGCTACACCTTC
CDR3 protein: CASSEVQLGYTF
clone size: many
J gene: TRBJ1-2
D gene: NA
V gene: TRBV6-5

CDR3 DNA: TGTGCCAGCGGACAGGGGGCGGGGGGTCAAGAGACCCAGTACTTC
CDR3 protein: CASGQGAGGQETQYF
clone size: once
J gene: TRBJ2-5
D gene: TRBD1
V gene: TRBV7-2

CDR3 DNA: TGCAGTGCTCCCAGGGATAGGCAAGAGACCCAGTACTTC
CDR3 protein: CSAPRDRQETQYF
clone size: many
J gene: TRBJ2-5
D gene: NA
V gene: TRBV20-1

CDR3 DNA: TGCAGTGCTAGAGCTGACAGGGGCTACGAGCAGTACTTC
CDR3 protein: CSARADRGYEQYF
clone size: NA
J gene: TRBJ2-7
D gene: TRBD1
V gene: TRBV20-1

CDR3 DNA: TGTGCCAGCAGTGAAGGGTACAGGGCTTCCTACGAGCAGTACTTC
CDR3 protein: CASSEGYRASYEQYF
clone size: many
J gene: TRBJ2-7
D gene: NA
V gene: TRBV2

CDR3 DNA: TGTGCCACTGAAGACAGGGATGTCTACTATGGCTACACCTTC
CDR3 protein: CATEDRDVYYGYTF
clone size: NA
J gene: TRBJ1-2
D gene: TRBD1
V gene: TRBV6-1

CDR3 DNA: TGTGCCAGCAGCTTATGGCAGGGGGATTTTGCAGAGACCCAGTACTTC
CDR3 protein: CASSLWQGDFAETQYF
clone size: many
J gene: TRBJ2-5
D gene: TRBD1
V gene: TRBV11-2

CDR3 DNA: TGCAGCGTAACAGGGGGCAGGGAAACTGAAGCTTTCTTT
CDR3 protein: CSVTGGRETEAFF
clone size: NA
J gene: TRBJ1-1
D gene: TRBD1
V gene: TRBV29-1

CDR3 DNA: TGCGCCAGCAGCTTGGAACAGGGGTCGACCTACGAGCAGTACTTC
CDR3 protein: CASSLEQGSTYEQYF
clone size: many
J gene: TRBJ2-7
D gene: TRBD1
V gene: TRBV5-1

CDR3 DNA: TGTGCCAGCAGCTTAGTAGACAGACTGGTGGGCGAGCAGTACTTC
CDR3 protein: CASSLVDRLVGEQYF
clone size: NA
J gene: TRBJ2-7
D gene: NA
V gene: TRBV7-2

CDR3 DNA: TGTGCCAGCAGCTTAGATATGGGGCTGGGGGATGGCTACACCTTC
CDR3 protein: CASSLDMGLGDGYTF
clone size: many
J gene: TRBJ1-2
D gene: NA
V gene: TRBV7-8

CDR3 DNA: TGTGCCAGCAGCACGCGACTAGCGGGACCTTACGAGCAGTACTTC
CDR3 protein: CASSTRLAGPYEQYF
clone size: many
J gene: TRBJ2-7
D gene: TRBD2
V gene: TRBV7-9